Presented here are 11 T cell receptor beta chains from one specimen sequenced in a study of early T cells in non-severe SARS-CoV-2 infection. TCRdb fed the 5' RACE reads into MiXCR, producing one record per CDR3 protein. This sample has around 94,000 distinct CDR3 sequences; roughly 14% occur once, and the top ten carry roughly 6.2%. Material for sequencing was whole blood. The receptors stem from an adult who was a healthcare worker with PCR-confirmed SARS-CoV-2 infection or an uninfected control (not recorded which).

This clonotype was detected ten times or more. This chain connects TRBV7-2 to TRBJ1-3; D perhaps matches TRBD1 (5 bases). The germline V gene has CDR1 SGHTA and CDR2 FQGNSA. This CDR3 is 14 amino acids long. Trimming took 4 bases from V and 0 from J, leaving 7 bases between them. DNA for the CDR3: TGTGCCAGCAGCTATGGGACCTCTGGAAACACCATATATTTT. Its protein is CASSYGTSGNTIYF.

This clonotype occurred a few times. The rearrangement uses TRBV11-2 and TRBJ2-3, with 7 nucleotides matching TRBD2. The germline V gene has CDR1 SGHAT and CDR2 FQNNGV. CDR3 size: 20 residues. V dropped 4 bases and J dropped 4; count of bases not matched to a gene: 23. The chain's CDR3 is CASSSLREVPYRGEADTQYF. In DNA form, the CDR3 reads TGTGCCAGCAGCTCCCTCCGGGAGGTCCCTTACCGGGGGGAGGCAGATACGCAGTATTTT.

The chain employs TRBV9 and TRBJ1-2; 8 bases match TRBD1. CDR1 and CDR2 (germline): SGDLS, YYNGEE. V gave up 4 bases and J gave up 6 bases; unmatched junction bases: 14. The CDR3 extends over 16 amino acids. The CDR3: CASSPPQGAGIDGYTF. The CDR3 bases are TGTGCCAGCAGCCCCCCCCAGGGGGCGGGTATTGATGGCTACACCTTC.

This clonotype has just a few counts. The chain carries TRBV5-5 and TRBJ1-2, with a possible D match to TRBD1 (5 bases). The CDR3 spans 15 residues. Germline V lookup: CDR1 SGHKS, CDR2 YYEKEE (reference sequence). Trimming removed 7 bases at V and 3 bases at J, with 19 bases between. The DNA of the CDR3 is TGTGCCAGCGGGCCGAGGGGTGGTGGACACTATGGCTACACCTTC. Translating it yields CASGPRGGGHYGYTF.

This clonotype was seen more than once but under ten times. The chain carries TRBV7-9 and TRBJ2-7; 8 bases line up with TRBD2. V dropped 5 bases and J dropped 4; count of bases not matched to a gene: 13. Germline CDR1 and CDR2: SEHNR and FQNEAQ (reference sequence). The CDR3 is 16 amino acids. The CDR3 loop is CASSLGWGLEIYEQYF. As DNA, the CDR3 is TGTGCCAGCAGCCTGGGATGGGGACTAGAAATATACGAGCAGTACTTC.

V usage is TRBV11-1 and J usage is TRBJ2-1; D gene ambiguous. This CDR3 is built from 12 residues. V lost 3 bases and J 6 bases, leaving 6 bases between the germline ends. From germline, CDR1 is SGHAT and CDR2 FQDESV (reference sequence). The CDR3 DNA reads as TGTGCCAGCAGCTTGGACCTCAATGAGCAGTTCTTC. The encoded protein is CASSLDLNEQFF.

The sample holds a few counts of this clonotype. CDR3 sequence (DNA): TGTGCCAGCAGCTCCCCAGCCCTTGATGAGCAGTTCTTC. It yields the protein CASSSPALDEQFF. J is TRBJ2-1 and V is TRBV11-2, with D uncertain. The germline V and J ends were trimmed by 4 bases and 8 bases, with 12 bases remaining between them. The CDR3 loop spans 13 amino acids. Germline CDR1 is SGHAT and CDR2 is FQNNGV.

In its sample, this clonotype was seen a few times. This chain links TRBV20-1 with TRBJ2-5; TRBD2 agrees at 8 bases. CDR1 DFQATT and CDR2 SNEGSKA come from the germline V gene (reference sequence). The CDR3 covers 15 residues. Germline trimming cut 6 bases from V and 5 bases from J; bases unmatched to any gene: 14. The CDR3 loop is CSARRPGGPGETQYF. DNA of the CDR3: TGCAGTGCCCGGCGTCCGGGAGGGCCGGGGGAGACCCAGTACTTC.

This clonotype was seen many times. The rearrangement uses TRBV30 and TRBJ2-1; no firm D call. CDR1 GTSNPN and CDR2 SVGIG come from the germline V gene (reference sequence). This CDR3 has 13 residues. With 0 bases removed from V and 7 bases from J, the gap between germline ends came to 10 bases. CDR3 DNA sequence: TGTGCCTGGAGTGTAGGGCTTCAAAATGAGCAGTTCTTC. The encoded protein is CAWSVGLQNEQFF.

V is TRBV2 and J is TRBJ2-5; D is unclear. Trimming pared 4 bases from V and 0 bases from J, leaving 12 bases between. The CDR3 is made up of 15 amino acids. CDR1 is SNHLY, CDR2 FYNNEI, per germline. This chain's CDR3 is CASSVRAPYQETQYF. The CDR3 DNA reads TGTGCCAGCAGTGTAAGGGCCCCTTACCAAGAGACCCAGTACTTC.

This clonotype has only a few counts. This chain uses TRBV9 with TRBJ2-1, with D hard to call. The germline V gene has CDR1 SGDLS and CDR2 YYNGEE. CDR3 size: 13 residues. V was pared by 3 bases and J by 8 bases, with 12 bases between. Here the CDR3 reads CASSGDRVYEQFF. CDR3 sequence (DNA): TGTGCCAGCAGCGGTGATAGGGTTTATGAGCAGTTCTTC.